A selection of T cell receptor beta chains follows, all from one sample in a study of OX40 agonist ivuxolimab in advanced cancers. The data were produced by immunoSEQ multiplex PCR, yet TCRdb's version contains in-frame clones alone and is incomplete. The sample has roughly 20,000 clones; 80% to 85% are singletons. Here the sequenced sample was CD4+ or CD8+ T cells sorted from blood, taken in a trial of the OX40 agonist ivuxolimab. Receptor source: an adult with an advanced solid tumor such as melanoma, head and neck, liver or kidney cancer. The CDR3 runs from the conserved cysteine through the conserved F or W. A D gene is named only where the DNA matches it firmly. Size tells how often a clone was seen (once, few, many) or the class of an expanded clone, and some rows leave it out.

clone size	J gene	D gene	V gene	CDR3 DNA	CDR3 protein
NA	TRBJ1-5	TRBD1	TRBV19	TGTGCCAGTAGTATAGGTTCGGGGACAGGGAATCAGCCCCAGCATTTT	CASSIGSGTGNQPQHF
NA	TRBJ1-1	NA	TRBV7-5	TGTGCCAGCAGCCAAAACAGGGGCGCCAACACTGAAGCTTTCTTT	CASSQNRGANTEAFF
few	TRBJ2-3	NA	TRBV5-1	TGCGCCAGCAGCTCGGAGGGAGATACGCAGTATTTT	CASSSEGDTQYF
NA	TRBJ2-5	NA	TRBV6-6	TGTGCCAGCAGCCCAGGGAGGGAGACCCAGTACTTC	CASSPGRETQYF
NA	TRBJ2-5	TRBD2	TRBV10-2	TGCGCCAGCAGTGAAGCAGGGAGGGAAGAGACCCAGTACTTC	CASSEAGREETQYF
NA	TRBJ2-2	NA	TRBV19	TGTGCCAGTAGCCCTCGTGGGGGTAATGCGGGGACCGGGGAGCTGTTTTTT	CASSPRGGNAGTGELFF
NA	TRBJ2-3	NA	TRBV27	TGTGCCAGCAGTTTAGCCGGGGGCCATTTGGACTCTAGCACAGATACGCAGTATTTT	CASSLAGGHLDSSTDTQYF
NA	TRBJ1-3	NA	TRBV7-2	TGTGCCAGCAGCTCCGGGGCCTCATCTGGAAACACCATATATTTT	CASSSGASSGNTIYF
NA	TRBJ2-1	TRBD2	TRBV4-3	TGCGCCAGCAGCCCCAGGGAGGGGTACAATGAGCAGTTCTTC	CASSPREGYNEQFF
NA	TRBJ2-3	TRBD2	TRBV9	TGTGCCAGCAGCGTGTTAGGACTAGCGGGATCTGATACGCAGTATTTT	CASSVLGLAGSDTQYF
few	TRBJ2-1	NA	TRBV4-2	TGTGCCAGCAGCCAAGGTAGCGGCCCTATAAACAATGAGCAGTTCTTC	CASSQGSGPINNEQFF
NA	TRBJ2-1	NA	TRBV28	TGTGCCAGCAGTCGGCCGGGTGAGCAGTTCTTC	CASSRPGEQFF
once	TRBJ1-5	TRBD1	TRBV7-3	TGTGCCAGCAGCACCCCTGGGACAGGGACCTCTATAAATCAGCCCCAGCATTTT	CASSTPGTGTSINQPQHF
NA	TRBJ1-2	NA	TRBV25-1	TGTGCCAGCAGTGATATAGAGGTGGGGAGATATGGCTACACCTTC	CASSDIEVGRYGYTF
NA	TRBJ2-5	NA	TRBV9	TGTGCCAGCAGCGTAGGAGTCCGGGGCGGGGAGACCCAGTACTTC	CASSVGVRGGETQYF
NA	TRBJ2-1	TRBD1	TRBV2	TGTGCCAGCGGCGACAGGGTTTCCTACAATGAGCAGTTCTTC	CASGDRVSYNEQFF
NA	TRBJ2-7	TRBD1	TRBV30	TGTGCCTGGAGTCTGGGACAGGGCCCCTACGAGCAGTACTTC	CAWSLGQGPYEQYF
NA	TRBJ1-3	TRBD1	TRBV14	TGTGCCAGCAGCCCAGGACAGGGTTCGGGAAACACCATATATTTT	CASSPGQGSGNTIYF
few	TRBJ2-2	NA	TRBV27	TGTGCCAGCAGTTTTGAGGTGAACACCGGGGAGCTGTTTTTT	CASSFEVNTGELFF
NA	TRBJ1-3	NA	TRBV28	TGTGCCAGCAGGCCTGCAGGTTCTGGAAACACCATATATTTT	CASRPAGSGNTIYF
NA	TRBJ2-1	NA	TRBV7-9	TGTGCCAGCAGCTTTGTCCTACTGGGTGAGCAGTTCTTC	CASSFVLLGEQFF
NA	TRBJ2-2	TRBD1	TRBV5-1	TGCGCCAGCAGCGTCCGGGACAGGGGCACCGGGGAGCTGTTTTTT	CASSVRDRGTGELFF
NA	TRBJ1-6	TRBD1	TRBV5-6	TGTGCCAGCAGCACAGGGGTGGAACCCCTCCACTTT	CASSTGVEPLHF
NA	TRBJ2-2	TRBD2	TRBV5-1	TGCGCCAGCAGTGGACTAGCGGAGAACACCGGGGAGCTGTTTTTT	CASSGLAENTGELFF
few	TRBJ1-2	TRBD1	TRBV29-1	TGCAGCGCAACAGGGGTTGGTGGCTACACCTTC	CSATGVGGYTF
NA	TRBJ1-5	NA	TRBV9	TGTGCCAGCAGCGTAGGGGGGGCTCACAATCAGCCCCAGCATTTT	CASSVGGAHNQPQHF
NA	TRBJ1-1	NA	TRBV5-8	TGTGCCAGCAGCGGGGGTGGCAGGGACGGCGCGAACACTGAAGCTTTCTTT	CASSGGGRDGANTEAFF
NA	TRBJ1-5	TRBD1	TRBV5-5	TGTGCCAGCAGCTTGGAACGACAGGGGACACAGCCCCAGCATTTT	CASSLERQGTQPQHF
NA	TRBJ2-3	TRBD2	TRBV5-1	TGCGCCAGCAGCGGGACTAGCGGGAGGGCCTCAGATACGCAGTATTTT	CASSGTSGRASDTQYF
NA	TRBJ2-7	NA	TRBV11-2	TGTGCCAGCAGCCCAGACGGTGGGACCTACGAGCAGTACTTC	CASSPDGGTYEQYF
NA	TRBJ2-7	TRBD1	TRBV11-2	TGTGCCAGCAGTTCCGGGGGGTTTTACAGGGGGCGGGACGAGCAGTACTTC	CASSSGGFYRGRDEQYF
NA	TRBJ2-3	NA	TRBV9	TGTGCCAGCGGCCGGGCCTCCACAGATACGCAGTATTTT	CASGRASTDTQYF
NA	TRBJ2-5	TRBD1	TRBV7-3	TGTGCCAGCAGCGCAACCGGGACAGGGAAAGAGACCCAGTACTTC	CASSATGTGKETQYF
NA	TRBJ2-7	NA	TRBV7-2	TGTGCCAGCAGCTCGCCTGGAGGCGAGCAGTACTTC	CASSSPGGEQYF
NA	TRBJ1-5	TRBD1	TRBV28	TGTGCCAGCAATGACAGGGTAAATCAGCCCCAGCATTTT	CASNDRVNQPQHF
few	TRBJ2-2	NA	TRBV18	TGTGCCAGCTCACTAGGGGCGCATGCCGGGGAGCTGTTTTTT	CASSLGAHAGELFF
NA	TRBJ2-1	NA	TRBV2	TGTGCCAGCACACCCCAGCGGAGCTCCTACAATGAGCAGTTCTTC	CASTPQRSSYNEQFF
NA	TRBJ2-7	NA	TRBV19	TGTGCCAGTGGACGGGACTCCTCGTACGAGCAGTACTTC	CASGRDSSYEQYF
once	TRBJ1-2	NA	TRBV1	TGCACCAGCAGCCAACTACCGGGACAAGGCTACACCTTC	CTSSQLPGQGYTF
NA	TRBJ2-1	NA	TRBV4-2	TGTGCCAGCAGCCAAGATTGGGGCCAGTATGAGCAGTTCTTC	CASSQDWGQYEQFF
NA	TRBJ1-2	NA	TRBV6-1	TGTGCCAGCAGTGAGGACAGCTATGGCTACACCTTC	CASSEDSYGYTF
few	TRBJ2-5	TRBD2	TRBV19	TGTGCCAGTAGTATAGCCCCCGCTAGCGGGAGTGAGACCCAGTACTTC	CASSIAPASGSETQYF
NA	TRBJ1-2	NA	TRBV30	TGTGCCTGGAGTAGCCGGAGCTCTGGCTACACCTTC	CAWSSRSSGYTF
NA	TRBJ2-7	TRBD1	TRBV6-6	TGTGCCAGCAGGCCGGGACAGAGACTCGAGCAGTACTTC	CASRPGQRLEQYF
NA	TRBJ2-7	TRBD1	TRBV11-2	TGTGCCAGCAGCTTAGGGTTTGGGACAGGAGTCTACGAGCAGTACTTC	CASSLGFGTGVYEQYF
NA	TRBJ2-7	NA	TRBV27	TGTGCCAGCACCCCCCGGGGAGGCTACGAGCAGTACTTC	CASTPRGGYEQYF
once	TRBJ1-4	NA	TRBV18	TGTGCCAGCTCACGGACCCTAGCAACTAATGAAAAACTGTTTTTT	CASSRTLATNEKLFF
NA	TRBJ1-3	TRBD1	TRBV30	TGTGCCTGGACCGGACAGGGGAACGGAAACACCATATATTTT	CAWTGQGNGNTIYF
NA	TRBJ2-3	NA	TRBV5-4	TGTGCCAGCACCTCGGAGAGTACGCAGTATTTT	CASTSESTQYF
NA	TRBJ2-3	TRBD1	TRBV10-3	TGTGCCATCAGTGAGTCGAGGCAGGGGGCTTTCACAGATACGCAGTATTTT	CAISESRQGAFTDTQYF
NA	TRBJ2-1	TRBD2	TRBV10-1	TGCGCCAGCAGTGAGTCGGCTAGCGGATGGGGTGAGCAGTTCTTC	CASSESASGWGEQFF
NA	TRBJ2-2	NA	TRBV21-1	TGTGCCAGCAGCAAGACAGGGCACACCGGGGAGCTGTTTTTT	CASSKTGHTGELFF
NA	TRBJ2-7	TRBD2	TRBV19	TGTGCCAGTAGTATCGGGGGAGGGCCCCACGAGCAGTACTTC	CASSIGGGPHEQYF
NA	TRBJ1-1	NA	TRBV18	TGTGCCAGCTCACCCAATGGGGCAGGGATGAACACTGAAGCTTTCTTT	CASSPNGAGMNTEAFF
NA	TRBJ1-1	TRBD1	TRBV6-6	TGTGCCAGCAGCCAGGGGGGGGCCCGGACTGAAGCTTTCTTT	CASSQGGARTEAFF